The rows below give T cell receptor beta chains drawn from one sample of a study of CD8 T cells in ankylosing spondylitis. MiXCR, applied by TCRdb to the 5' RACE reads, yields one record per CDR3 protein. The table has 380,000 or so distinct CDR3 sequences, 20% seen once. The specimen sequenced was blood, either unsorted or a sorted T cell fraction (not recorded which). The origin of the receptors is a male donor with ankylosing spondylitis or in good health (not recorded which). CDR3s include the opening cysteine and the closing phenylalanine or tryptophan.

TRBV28	CASSRTGRTQETQYF
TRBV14	CASSQVPTYEQYF
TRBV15	CATSRSWVEQYF
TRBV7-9	CASSSIAGGYEQFF
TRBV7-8	CASSRFEGRDTQYF
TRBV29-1	CSVPGHLSGANVLTF
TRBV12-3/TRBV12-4	CASSFASGPPLHF
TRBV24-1	CATRQGLEQFF
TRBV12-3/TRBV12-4	CASSHRSSYNEQFF
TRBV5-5	CASSLQGHHEQYF
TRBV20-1	CSARDLGEETQYF
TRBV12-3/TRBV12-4	CAKGTVTYEQYF
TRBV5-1	CASSEGLAGADVYNEQFF